These 15 T cell receptor beta chains share one sample of origin, sequenced in a study of control samples from healthy donors and cancer patients. Sequenced by immunoSEQ multiplex PCR; TCRdb stores in-frame clones only, minus some. The repertoire has just under 80,000 clones, 70% to 90% of them found once; the top ten carry 1.5% to 2%. Sequencing used PBMCs. These receptors were taken from an older woman with head and neck cancer.

V is TRBV5-1 and J is TRBJ2-3; a weak D match, TRBD2 (5 bases). The V end was cut by 5 bases, the J end by 2 bases, with 15 bases between. The CDR3 loop spans 15 amino acids. Looked up from germline, CDR1 is SGHRS and CDR2 is YFSETQ. CDR3 sequence reads: CASRGGAVHTDTQYF. The CDR3 DNA follows: TGCGCCAGCAGAGGCGGAGCGGTTCACACAGATACGCAGTATTTT. Drawing the rest from reference TRBV5-1 and TRBJ2-3, the complete variable domain is KAGVTQTPRYLIKTRGQQVTLSCSPISGHRSVSWYQQTPGQGLQFLFEYFSETQRNKGNFPGRFSGRQFSNSRSEMNVSTLELGDSALYLCASRGGAVHTDTQYFGPGTRLTVL.

The chain has TRBV19 and TRBJ1-3, with D unresolved. CDR1 and CDR2 from the germline V gene are LNHDA and SQIVND (reference sequence). This CDR3 has 13 amino acids. V shed 5 bases and J shed 4 bases, with 9 bases lying between them. CDR3 DNA: TGTGCCAGTAGTTGGAGGGCGGGAAACACCATATATTTT. Protein product: CASSWRAGNTIYF.

The count of this clone is one. This chain links TRBV5-4 with TRBJ2-5; D is ambiguous. V lost 0 bases and J 1 base, leaving 10 bases between the germline ends. The CDR3 length is 15 residues. Germline V gene data show CDR1 as SGHNT and CDR2 as YYREEE (reference sequence). CDR3 in amino acids: CASSLAWAAQETQYF. In DNA, the CDR3 is TGTGCCAGCAGCTTGGCCTGGGCGGCCCAAGAGACCCAGTACTTC.

Only one count was recorded for this clone. This chain uses TRBV21-1 with TRBJ2-1; the DNA was not used to check the table's D call, TRBD2. TRBV21-1 is a listed pseudogene. CDR3 length equals 16 residues. CDR3 protein: CASSKTVTGVNFEQFF. The CDR3, as DNA: TGTGCCAGCAGCAAGACGGTGACGGGAGTAAACTTTGAGCAGTTCTTC.

The chain is built from TRBV2 and TRBJ2-5; D is uncertain. Trimming left V 5 bases short and J 2 bases short, with 6 bases between. CDR3 length: 12 amino acids. Germline CDR1 reads SNHLY; CDR2 reads FYNNEI. The chain's CDR3 is CASSRIQETQYF. The CDR3 DNA follows: TGTGCCAGCAGTCGTATACAAGAGACCCAGTACTTC.

This clone was detected once. This chain links TRBV4-3 with TRBJ1-3; D uncertain. Deletions cut 0 bases from V and 0 bases from J, with 6 bases between. Germline-derived CDR1 and CDR2 are LGHNA and YSLEER. This CDR3 is built from 15 residues. The CDR3 region is CASSQDTVSGNTIYF. DNA for the CDR3: TGCGCCAGCAGCCAAGATACGGTCTCTGGAAACACCATATATTTT.

The chain uses TRBV20-1 and TRBJ1-4, with 7 bases matching TRBD1. CDR3 length: 14 amino acids. Germline assignment: CDR1 DFQATT and CDR2 SNEGSKA (reference sequence). V lost 3 bases, J lost 8 bases, and 9 bases stayed unmatched. CDR3: CSASFMQGVEKLFF. The CDR3 DNA follows: TGCAGTGCTAGTTTTATGCAGGGGGTAGAAAAACTGTTTTTT.

The genes are TRBV6-5 and TRBJ1-2; unclear D gene. The length of the CDR3 is 15 residues. Trimming cost V 4 bases and J 8 bases, with 20 bases left between them. CDR1 MNHEY and CDR2 SVGAGI come from the germline V gene. The DNA for the CDR3 is TGTGCCAGCAGTTCCAACCTGGACTGGGTTTACGGCTACACCTTC. Amino acids: CASSSNLDWVYGYTF.

The CDR3 region is CASSLAWRVYTGELFF. The CDR3 DNA reads TGCGCCAGCAGCTTGGCCTGGCGGGTTTACACCGGGGAGCTGTTTTTT. The chain joins TRBV5-1 to TRBJ2-2; tentatively, D is TRBD2 (5 bases). V lost 0 bases, J lost 3 bases, and 12 bases lay in between. This CDR3 comprises 16 residues. Germline lookup yields CDR1 SGHRS and CDR2 YFSETQ.

This clone was detected once. This sequence joins TRBV11-2 and TRBJ2-7, with D unresolved. The CDR3 spans 14 residues. Per germline, CDR1 SGHAT and CDR2 FQNNGV. V was pared by 2 bases and J by 2 bases, with 10 bases between. The CDR3 spells CASSLSGIAYEQYF. DNA of the CDR3: TGTGCCAGCAGCTTAAGTGGGATTGCCTACGAGCAGTACTTC.

The V gene is TRBV5-1, the J gene TRBJ2-5; TRBD1 aligns across 10 bases. The CDR3 spans 15 residues. The V segment lost 3 bases and the J segment 4 bases; nucleotides outside the gene matches: 6. CDR1 is SGHRS and CDR2 is YFSETQ in the germline V gene. Here the CDR3 reads CASSSGQGFGETQYF. The CDR3, as DNA: TGCGCCAGCAGCTCGGGACAGGGGTTTGGAGAGACCCAGTACTTC.

The V call is TRBV20-1, the J call TRBJ2-7; perhaps TRBD1 as D (5 bases). V lost 3 bases and J 7 bases, leaving 10 bases between the germline ends. The germline V gene has CDR1 DFQATT and CDR2 SNEGSKA (reference sequence). This CDR3 spans 11 amino acids. This CDR3 is CSASRVDEQYF. The CDR3 nucleotides read TGCAGTGCTAGCAGGGTAGATGAGCAGTACTTC.

The J gene is TRBJ2-7, the V gene TRBV2; D perhaps matches TRBD1 (6 bases). Trimming took off 10 bases at V and 3 bases at J, with 10 bases between the two ends. CDR1 SNHLY and CDR2 FYNNEI come from the germline V gene. CDR3 length: 11 residues. The CDR3 spells CAIRTDYEQYF. The DNA for the CDR3 is TGTGCCATCCGGACAGACTACGAGCAGTACTTC.

The chain is built from TRBV7-9 and TRBJ1-2; no firm D call. The CDR3 runs to 14 residues. Trimming removed 5 bases from V and 0 bases from J, with 10 bases in between. The germline V gene encodes CDR1 SEHNR and CDR2 FQNEAQ (reference sequence). CDR3 sequence reads: CASSATPANYGYTF. CDR3 in DNA: TGTGCCAGCAGCGCGACTCCTGCTAACTATGGCTACACCTTC.

The J gene is TRBJ1-3, the V gene TRBV28; D unclear. Trimming removed 3 bases from V and 0 bases from J, with 9 bases in between. CDR3 length: 15 residues. In germline, CDR1 is MDHEN, CDR2 SYDVKM. The CDR3 loop reads CASSFYGSSGNTIYF. DNA for the CDR3: TGTGCCAGCAGTTTTTACGGGAGCTCTGGAAACACCATATATTTT.